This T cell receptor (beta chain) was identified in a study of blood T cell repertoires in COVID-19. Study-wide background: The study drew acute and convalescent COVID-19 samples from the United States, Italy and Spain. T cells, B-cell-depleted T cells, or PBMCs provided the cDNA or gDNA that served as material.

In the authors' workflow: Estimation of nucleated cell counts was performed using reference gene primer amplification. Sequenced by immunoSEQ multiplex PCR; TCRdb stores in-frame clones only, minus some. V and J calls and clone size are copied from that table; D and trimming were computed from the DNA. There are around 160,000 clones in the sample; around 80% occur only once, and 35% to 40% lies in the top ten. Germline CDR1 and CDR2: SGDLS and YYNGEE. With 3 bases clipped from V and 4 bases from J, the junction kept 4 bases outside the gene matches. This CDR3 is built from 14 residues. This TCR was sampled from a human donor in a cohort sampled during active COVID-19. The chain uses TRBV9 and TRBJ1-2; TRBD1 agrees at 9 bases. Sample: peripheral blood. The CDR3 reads CASSAGQGFYGYTF. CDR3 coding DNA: TGTGCCAGCAGCGCTGGACAGGGGTTCTATGGCTACACCTTC.